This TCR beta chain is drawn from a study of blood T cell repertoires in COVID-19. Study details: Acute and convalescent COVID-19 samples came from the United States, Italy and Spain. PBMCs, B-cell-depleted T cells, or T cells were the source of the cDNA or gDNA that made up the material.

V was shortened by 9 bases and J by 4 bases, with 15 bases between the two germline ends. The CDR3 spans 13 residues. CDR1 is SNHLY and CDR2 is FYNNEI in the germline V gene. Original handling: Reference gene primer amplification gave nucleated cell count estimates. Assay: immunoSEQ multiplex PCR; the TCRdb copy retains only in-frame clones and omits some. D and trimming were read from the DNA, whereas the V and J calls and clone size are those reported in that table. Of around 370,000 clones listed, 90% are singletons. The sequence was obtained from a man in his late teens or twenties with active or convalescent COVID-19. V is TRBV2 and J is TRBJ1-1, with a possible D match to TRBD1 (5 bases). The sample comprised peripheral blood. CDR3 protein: CARPEGMSTEAFF. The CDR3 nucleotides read TGTGCCAGACCGGAGGGGATGAGCACTGAAGCTTTCTTT.